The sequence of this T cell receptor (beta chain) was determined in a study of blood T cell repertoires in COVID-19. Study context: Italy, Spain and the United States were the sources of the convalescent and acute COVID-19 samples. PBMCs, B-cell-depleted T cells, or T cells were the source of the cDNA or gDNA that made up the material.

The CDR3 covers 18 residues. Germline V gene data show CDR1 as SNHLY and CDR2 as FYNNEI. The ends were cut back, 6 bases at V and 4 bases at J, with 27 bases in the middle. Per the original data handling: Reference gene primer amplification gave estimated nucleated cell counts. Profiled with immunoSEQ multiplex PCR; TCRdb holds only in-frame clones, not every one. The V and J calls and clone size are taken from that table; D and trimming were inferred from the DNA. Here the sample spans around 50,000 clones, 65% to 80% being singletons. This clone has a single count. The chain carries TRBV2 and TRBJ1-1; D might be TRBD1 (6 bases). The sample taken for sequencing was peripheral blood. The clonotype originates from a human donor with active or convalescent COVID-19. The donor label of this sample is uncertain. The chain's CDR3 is CASRGRSEWDTRTTEAFF. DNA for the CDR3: TGTGCCAGCAGGGGCCGCTCCGAATGGGACACCAGGACCACTGAAGCTTTCTTT.